Described below is a single T cell receptor beta chain sequence and its context. The data stem from a study of control samples from healthy donors and cancer patients. The method was immunoSEQ multiplex PCR; TCRdb's version includes in-frame clones alone and lacks a portion of them. In the table there are 20,000 to 30,000 clones, roughly four fifths of which are singletons. The sequence was collected from a man aged 55 to 70 with colorectal cancer. Specimen: PBMCs.

CDR3 nucleotides: TGTGCCAGTCTAAGCGGCGCCCTCAAGTCAGATACGCAGTATTTT. Its translation: CASLSGALKSDTQYF. The rearrangement uses TRBV7-9 and TRBJ2-3; tentatively, D is TRBD2 (5 bases). Between the trimmed V and J ends, which lost 9 bases and 4 bases, there was a span of 20 bases. Looked up from germline, CDR1 is SEHNR and CDR2 is FQNEAQ (reference sequence). The CDR3 runs to 15 residues.